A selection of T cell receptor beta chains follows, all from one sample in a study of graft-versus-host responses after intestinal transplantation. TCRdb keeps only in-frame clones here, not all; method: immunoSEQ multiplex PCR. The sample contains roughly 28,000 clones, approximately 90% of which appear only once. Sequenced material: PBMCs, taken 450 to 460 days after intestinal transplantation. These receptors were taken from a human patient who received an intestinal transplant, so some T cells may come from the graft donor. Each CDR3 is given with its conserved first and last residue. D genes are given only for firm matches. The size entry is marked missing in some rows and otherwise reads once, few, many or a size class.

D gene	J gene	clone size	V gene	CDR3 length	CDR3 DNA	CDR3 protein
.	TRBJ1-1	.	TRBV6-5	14	TGTGCCAGCAGTTCCTCAGGGCCGAACACTGAAGCTTTCTTT	CASSSSGPNTEAFF
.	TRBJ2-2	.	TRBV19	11	TGTGCCACTAACCACGCCGGGGAGCTGTTTTTT	CATNHAGELFF
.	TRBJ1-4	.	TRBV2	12	TGTGCCAGCAGTGACTCGCGTGGAAAACTGTTTTTT	CASSDSRGKLFF
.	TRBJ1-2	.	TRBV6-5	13	TGTGCCAGCAGCGGAGACGGCCCCTATGGCTACACCTTC	CASSGDGPYGYTF
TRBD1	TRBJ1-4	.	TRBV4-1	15	TGCGCCAGCAGCCGAGACAGGGCCTCTAATGAAAAACTGTTTTTT	CASSRDRASNEKLFF
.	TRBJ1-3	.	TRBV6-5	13	TGTGCCAGCTCCGGGACAACTGGAAACACCATATATTTT	CASSGTTGNTIYF
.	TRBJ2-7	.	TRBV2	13	TGTGCCAGCAGAGATACGTCCAACTACGAGCAGTACTTC	CASRDTSNYEQYF
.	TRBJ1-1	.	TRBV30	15	TGTGCCTGGAGTGTTCCCTGGGGGCCGTGGACTGAAGCTTTCTTT	CAWSVPWGPWTEAFF
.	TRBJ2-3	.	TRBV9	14	TGTGCCAGCAGCGTAGTTTGGTCCACAGATACGCAGTATTTT	CASSVVWSTDTQYF
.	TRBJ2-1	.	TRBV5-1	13	TGCGCCAGCAGCCATCCCGGACAGAATGAGCAGTTCTTC	CASSHPGQNEQFF
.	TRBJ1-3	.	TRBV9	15	TGTGCCAGCAGCGTAGACGGCAACTCTGGAAACACCATATATTTT	CASSVDGNSGNTIYF
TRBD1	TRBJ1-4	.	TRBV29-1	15	TGCAGCGTTCTCGGGACAGGGTCGGCTAATGAAAAACTGTTTTTT	CSVLGTGSANEKLFF
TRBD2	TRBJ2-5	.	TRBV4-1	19	TGCGCCAGCAGCCAAGATCATGGGGCTAGCGGGAGGGCCGGGAAGACCCAGTACTTC	CASSQDHGASGRAGKTQYF
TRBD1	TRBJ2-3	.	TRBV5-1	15	TGCGCCAGCAGCTTAGGGGGCTCAAGCACAGATACGCAGTATTTT	CASSLGGSSTDTQYF
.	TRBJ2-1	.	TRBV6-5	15	TGTGCCAGCAGTTCCGGGCAGGCGATCTACAATGAGCAGTTCTTC	CASSSGQAIYNEQFF
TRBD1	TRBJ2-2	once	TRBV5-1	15	TGCGCCAGCAGCTCAATTAACAGGGGAACCAGGGAGCTGTTTTTT	CASSSINRGTRELFF
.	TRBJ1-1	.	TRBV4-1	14	TGCGCCAGCAGCCAAGATGTCAGCAACACTGAAGCTTTCTTT	CASSQDVSNTEAFF
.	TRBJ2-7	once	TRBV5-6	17	TGTGCCGGCAGCTTGGGGGCTGCGGACGGACGCACCTACGAGCAGTACTTC	CAGSLGAADGRTYEQYF
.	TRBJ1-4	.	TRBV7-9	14	TGTGCCAGCAGCTCCCACCCAACTAATGAAAAACTGTTTTTT	CASSSHPTNEKLFF
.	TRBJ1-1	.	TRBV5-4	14	TGTGCCAGCAGCTTGGGGGGCGCGAACACTGAAGCTTTCTTT	CASSLGGANTEAFF
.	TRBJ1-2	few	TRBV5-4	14	TGTGCCAGCAGTTTGGGCAGAGCCCGCTATGGCTACACCTTC	CASSLGRARYGYTF
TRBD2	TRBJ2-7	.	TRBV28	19	TGTGCCAGCAGTTTACGTCTGAATAGCGGGAGCCACCTCTCCTACGAGCAGTACTTC	CASSLRLNSGSHLSYEQYF
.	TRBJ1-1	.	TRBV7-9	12	TGTGCCAGCAGCGAGGGGAACACTGAAGCTTTCTTT	CASSEGNTEAFF
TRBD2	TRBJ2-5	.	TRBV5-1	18	TGCGCCAGCAGCCCAGGGACTAGCGGGAGGGCTTACCAAGAGACCCAGTACTTC	CASSPGTSGRAYQETQYF
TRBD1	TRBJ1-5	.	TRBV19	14	TGTGCCAGTAGTATCCAGACAGGGAATCAGCCCCAGCATTTT	CASSIQTGNQPQHF
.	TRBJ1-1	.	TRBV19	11	TGTGCCAGTACCAGGAACACTGAAGCTTTCTTT	CASTRNTEAFF
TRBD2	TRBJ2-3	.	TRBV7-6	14	TGTGCCAGCAGCTTGGCGGGAGGCACAGATACGCAGTATTTT	CASSLAGGTDTQYF
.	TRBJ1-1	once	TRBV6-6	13	TGTGCCAGCAGTTACTCGAATACTGGTGAAGCTTTCTTT	CASSYSNTGEAFF
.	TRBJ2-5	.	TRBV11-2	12	TGTGCCAGCAGCTCTCAGGGTGAGACCCAGTACTTC	CASSSQGETQYF
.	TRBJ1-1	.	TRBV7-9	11	TGTGCCAGCAGCTCATGGGGGGAAGCTTTCTTT	CASSSWGEAFF
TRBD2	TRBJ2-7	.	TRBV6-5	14	TGTGCCAGCAGTTACTCAGCGGGAGGGCTCGAGCAGTACTTC	CASSYSAGGLEQYF
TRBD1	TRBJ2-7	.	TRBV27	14	TGTGCCAGCAGTTTAGGACAGGGGATGAGCGAGCAGTACTTC	CASSLGQGMSEQYF
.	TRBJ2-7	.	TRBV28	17	TGTGCCAGCAGTTTAGGGGGTTCACAGGGAGGACACTACGAGCAGTACTTC	CASSLGGSQGGHYEQYF
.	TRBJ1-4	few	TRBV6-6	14	TGTGCCAGCAGACCGACCGGGACGGGCGAAAAACTGTTTTTT	CASRPTGTGEKLFF
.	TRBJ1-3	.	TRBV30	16	TGTGCCTGGAGAGGCGGACTCCGTTACTCTGGAAACACCATATATTTT	CAWRGGLRYSGNTIYF
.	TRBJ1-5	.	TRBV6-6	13	TGTGCCAGCAGGCAGGATAGCAATCAGCCCCAGCATTTT	CASRQDSNQPQHF
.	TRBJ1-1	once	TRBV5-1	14	TGCGCCAGCAGCTTGGAGGGTGGAAACACTGAAGCTTTCTTT	CASSLEGGNTEAFF
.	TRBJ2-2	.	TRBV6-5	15	TGTGCCAGCAGTTACCGCTTTGGCGGGACCGGGGAGCTGTTTTTT	CASSYRFGGTGELFF
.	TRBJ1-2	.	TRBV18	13	TGTGCCAGCTCACCCGGAGATAGATATGGCTACACCTTC	CASSPGDRYGYTF
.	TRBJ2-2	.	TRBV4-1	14	TGCGCCAGCAGCTGGGGAAGTGGGGGCGGGGAGCTGTTTTTT	CASSWGSGGGELFF
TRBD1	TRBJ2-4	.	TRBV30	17	TGTGCCTGGAGGGGACAGGGGAACTCTCTAGCCAAAAACATTCAGTACTTC	CAWRGQGNSLAKNIQYF
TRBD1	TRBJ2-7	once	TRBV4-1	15	TGCGCCAGCAGCCAAGTGGACAGGGGGCCCTACGAGCAGTACTTC	CASSQVDRGPYEQYF